This entry lists 30 T cell receptor beta chains sequenced from one sample in a study of CD8 T cells in ankylosing spondylitis. These receptors have no identified antigens. Study findings and constraints: Ankylosing spondylitis blood appeared to be characterized by a TCR beta motif of roughly eight highly homologous variants.

TCRdb re-called the 5' RACE reads through MiXCR, storing one row per CDR3 protein. The sample has around 540,000 distinct CDR3 sequences; 10% to 15% are singletons. Material: blood, either unsorted or a sorted T cell fraction (not recorded which). The receptor source for this set is a male donor with ankylosing spondylitis.

The chain joins TRBV6-1 to TRBJ1-4, with no clear D. V lost 7 bases to trimming and J lost 3 bases, with 15 bases between them. This CDR3 is built from 15 residues. From germline, CDR1 is MNHNS and CDR2 SASEGT. Here the CDR3 DNA reads TGTGCCAGCATTGGGGTTAATCGCGCTAATGAAAAACTGTTTTTT. Translating it yields CASIGVNRANEKLFF.

The chain couples TRBV19 to TRBJ2-1, with 9 bases matching TRBD1. J gave up 9 bases and V 3 bases, and 6 bases lay outside the gene matches. The germline V gene has CDR1 LNHDA and CDR2 SQIVND (reference sequence). This CDR3 spans 14 amino acids. The CDR3 region is CASSIPQDRGEQFF. The CDR3 DNA sequence: TGTGCCAGTAGTATTCCCCAGGACAGGGGTGAGCAGTTCTTC.

The rearrangement joins TRBV5-1 to TRBJ1-1; D ambiguous. V lost 3 bases to trimming and J lost 3 bases, with 15 bases between them. CDR1 SGHRS and CDR2 YFSETQ come from the germline V gene. This CDR3 region has 15 residues. In DNA, the CDR3 is TGCGCCAGCAGCTACCGGACCCTTGGAGACACTGAAGCTTTCTTT. As protein: CASSYRTLGDTEAFF.

There are many counts of this clonotype. The J gene is TRBJ1-2, the V gene TRBV12-3 or TRBV12-4; no firm D call. Trimming cost V 5 bases and J 0 bases, with 7 bases left between them. The CDR3 has 13 amino acids. As DNA, the CDR3 is TGTGCCAGCAGTCCAACAACTAACTATGGCTACACCTTC. The encoded protein is CASSPTTNYGYTF.

This clonotype has a handful of counts. A read error may account for a junction end that differs from germline. This rearrangement joins TRBV11-2 to TRBJ2-5, with 7 bases identical to TRBD2. Germline CDR1 is SGHAT and CDR2 is FQNNGV. The CDR3 contains 19 residues. The CDR3 is CASSLGGGKFHLLQETQCF. As DNA, the CDR3 is TGTGCCAGCAGCTTAGGGGGGGGTAAATTCCACCTACTCCAAGAGACCCAGTGCTTC.

This clonotype was observed at least ten times. The chain carries TRBV11-2 and TRBJ2-4, with D perhaps matching TRBD1 or TRBD2 (5 bases each). V lost 5 bases, J lost 0 bases, and 11 bases lay in between. Germline CDR1 reads SGHAT; CDR2 reads FQNNGV. The CDR3 contains 15 residues. CDR3 bases: TGTGCCAGCAGCCGGGACGGGATAGCCAAAAACATTCAGTACTTC. This encodes CASSRDGIAKNIQYF.

The chain uses TRBV20-1 and TRBJ2-3, with 13 bases lining up with TRBD2. CDR1 is DFQATT and CDR2 is SNEGSKA in the germline V gene (reference sequence). This CDR3 has 15 residues. Trimming took 0 bases from V and 6 from J; bases not matched to a gene: 3. The CDR3 loop is CSARDWTSGSDTQYF. CDR3 coding DNA: TGCAGTGCTAGAGATTGGACTAGCGGGAGTGATACGCAGTATTTT.

The J gene is TRBJ2-4, the V gene TRBV19; 8 bases line up with TRBD2. This CDR3 contains 16 residues. The trim removed 5 bases at V and 0 bases at J, leaving 6 bases unmatched. Germline V gene lookup returns CDR1 LNHDA and CDR2 SQIVND (reference sequence). CDR3 protein: CASSGSGTLAKNIQYF. In DNA form, the CDR3 reads TGTGCCAGTAGTGGTAGCGGGACCTTAGCCAAAAACATTCAGTACTTC.

Only a few counts were recorded for this clonotype. In DNA form, the CDR3 reads TGTGCCAGCAGTTCCCACGGGGGAGGAGATACGCAGTATTTT. Amino acids: CASSSHGGGDTQYF. This chain connects TRBV12-3 or TRBV12-4 to TRBJ2-3; maybe TRBD2 (6 bases). The CDR3 consists of 14 residues. V was cut by 4 bases and J by 5 bases, with 13 bases left in between.

This chain's CDR3 is CASSFSGTTAAFF. CDR3 in DNA: TGTGCCAGCAGCTTTTCGGGGACTACAGCAGCGTTCTTT. The chain employs TRBV7-8 and TRBJ1-1, with D tentatively TRBD1 (5 bases). V was clipped by 3 bases and J by 14 bases, with 19 bases between them. The germline V gene encodes CDR1 SGHVS and CDR2 FQNEAQ. The CDR3 is 13 residues long. Filled out from reference TRBV7-8 and TRBJ1-1, the complete variable domain reads GAGVSQSPRYKVAKRGQDVALRCDPISGHVSLFWYQQALGQGPEFLTYFQNEAQLDKSGLPSDRFFAERPEGSVSTLKIQRTQQEDSAVYLCASSFSGTTAAFFGQGTRLTVV.

This clonotype has only a few counts. This rearrangement joins TRBV20-1 to TRBJ2-3, with TRBD2 as a possible D gene (6 bases). The CDR3 covers 12 residues. Trimming removed 1 base from V and 7 bases from J, with 9 bases in between. Germline V gives CDR1 DFQATT, CDR2 SNEGSKA (reference sequence). CDR3 sequence reads: CSARAGANTQYF. The CDR3 nucleotides read TGCAGTGCTAGAGCGGGAGCGAATACGCAGTATTTT.

The V gene is TRBV5-1, the J gene TRBJ2-3; 8 nucleotides line up with TRBD2. Trimming at V came to 0 bases and at J to 2 bases, leaving 8 bases not matched to a gene. This CDR3 is built from 17 residues. Germline values: CDR1 SGHRS, CDR2 YFSETQ. The chain's CDR3 is CASSLELAGLNTDTQYF. Written as DNA, the CDR3 is TGCGCCAGCAGCTTGGAATTAGCGGGACTAAACACAGATACGCAGTATTTT.

The V and J genes are TRBV7-8 and TRBJ2-5; 9 bases are shared with TRBD2. The germline V gene encodes CDR1 SGHVS and CDR2 FQNEAQ. Trimming cost V 2 bases and J 4 bases; bases outside gene matches: 5. The CDR3 totals 15 residues. CDR3: CASSLIAGEVETQYF. For the CDR3, the DNA is TGTGCCAGCAGCTTAATAGCGGGAGAGGTAGAGACCCAGTACTTC.

This clonotype came up many times. This chain joins TRBV5-1 and TRBJ1-5; 7 bases are shared with TRBD1. The V gene's germline CDR1 is SGHRS and CDR2 YFSETQ. The CDR3 has 16 residues. The V gene end was trimmed by 7 bases and the J gene end by 5 bases; junction bases not matched to a gene: 15. CDR3 region: CASQPTGDIGDQPQHF. CDR3 nucleotide sequence: TGCGCCAGCCAACCCACAGGGGACATCGGGGATCAGCCCCAGCATTTT.

This clonotype was found a few times. This chain joins TRBV18 and TRBJ1-3; D possibly corresponds to TRBD1 (5 bases). Germline CDR1 reads KGHSH; CDR2 reads LQKENI. The V and J ends lost 6 bases and 0 bases respectively, with 9 bases between them. This CDR3 has 14 amino acids. The CDR3 here is CASSSDNSGNTIYF. The CDR3 DNA reads TGTGCCAGCTCTTCGGACAACTCTGGAAACACCATATATTTT.

This chain links TRBV7-9 with TRBJ1-2; TRBD1 aligns across 8 bases. The V segment lost 1 base and the J segment 8 bases; nucleotides outside the gene matches: 6. CDR3 length: 14 amino acids. In germline, CDR1 is SEHNR, CDR2 FQNEAQ (reference sequence). CDR3 region: CASSLGSTGAGYTF. In nucleotides, the CDR3 is TGTGCCAGCAGCTTAGGATCGACAGGGGCCGGCTACACCTTC.

This clonotype was seen a few times. The V gene is TRBV3-1, the J gene TRBJ2-3; 9 nucleotides align to TRBD1. Germline CDR1 reads LGHDT; CDR2 reads YNNKEL (reference sequence). Trimming removed 5 bases from V and 5 bases from J; junction bases left unmatched: 8. This CDR3 region has 15 residues. As DNA, the CDR3 is TGTGCCAGCAGCTCAAACAGGGGGCTAGGAGATACGCAGTATTTT. Translating it yields CASSSNRGLGDTQYF.

The chain joins TRBV5-5 to TRBJ2-3; 10 nucleotides line up with TRBD2. With V trimmed by 2 bases and J by 6 bases, 15 bases remained unmatched. The CDR3 runs to 18 residues. Germline values: CDR1 SGHKS, CDR2 YYEKEE (reference sequence). The DNA of the CDR3 is TGTGCCAGCAGCTTAGGTTTGATACTAGCGGGAATCTCCGATACGCAGTATTTT. It encodes CASSLGLILAGISDTQYF. Full variable domain (rest looked up from reference TRBV5-5 and TRBJ2-3): DAGVTQSPTHLIKTRGQQVTLRCSPISGHKSVSWYQQVLGQGPQFIFQYYEKEERGRGNFPDRFSARQFPNYSSELNVNALLLGDSALYLCASSLGLILAGISDTQYFGPGTRLTVL.

This clonotype was counted between two and nine times. The CDR3 region has the DNA TGTGCCGGAGAGGCCCCCTACAATGAGCAGTTCTTC. It is translated as CAGEAPYNEQFF. The chain recombines TRBV2 with TRBJ2-1; D gene uncertain. The germline CDR1 and CDR2 sequences are SNHLY and FYNNEI. The CDR3 covers 12 residues. Trimming pared 11 bases from V and 2 bases from J, leaving 10 bases between.

This clonotype was observed a few times. This chain uses TRBV28 with TRBJ2-3; D possibly matches TRBD1 or TRBD2 (5 bases each). The germline CDR1 and CDR2 sequences are MDHEN and SYDVKM. V was clipped by 6 bases and J by 6 bases, with 22 bases between them. The CDR3 length is 16 residues. The CDR3 here is CASRSGGTSKWDTQYF. In DNA, the CDR3 is TGTGCCAGCAGATCTGGTGGGACGTCTAAATGGGATACGCAGTATTTT. Full variable domain (outside the CDR3, taken from reference TRBV28 and TRBJ2-3): DVKVTQSSRYLVKRTGEKVFLECVQDMDHENMFWYRQDPGLGLRLIYFSYDVKMKEKGDIPEGYSVSREKKERFSLILESASTNQTSMYLCASRSGGTSKWDTQYFGPGTRLTVL.

This clonotype was recorded many times. The V call is TRBV6-1, the J call TRBJ2-2; D is uncertain. CDR3 length equals 14 residues. Looked up from germline, CDR1 is MNHNS and CDR2 is SASEGT. V was trimmed by 5 bases and J by 1 base, leaving 8 bases between them. The CDR3 is CASSQGQNTGELFF. CDR3 DNA sequence: TGTGCCAGCAGTCAAGGCCAGAACACCGGGGAGCTGTTTTTT.

This clonotype occurred many times. V usage is TRBV29-1 and J usage is TRBJ1-1, with a tentative D call TRBD1 (5 bases). The germline V gene encodes CDR1 SQVTM and CDR2 ANQGSEA. V dropped 0 bases and J dropped 4 bases, with 12 bases sitting between them. The CDR3 has 14 amino acids. The CDR3 protein is CSVEEFQGSTEAFF. DNA for the CDR3: TGCAGCGTTGAAGAATTTCAGGGATCCACTGAAGCTTTCTTT. Combining the CDR3 with reference TRBV29-1 and TRBJ1-1 gives the whole variable domain SAVISQKPSRDICQRGTSLTIQCQVDSQVTMMFWYRQQPGQSLTLIATANQGSEATYESGFVIDKFPISRPNLTFSTLTVSNMSPEDSSIYLCSVEEFQGSTEAFFGQGTRLTVV.

This clonotype has more than one count but fewer than ten. This chain connects TRBV20-1 to TRBJ2-7, with TRBD2 matching 12 bases. Germline loops: CDR1 DFQATT, CDR2 SNEGSKA (reference sequence). The trim removed 6 bases at V and 7 bases at J, leaving 10 bases unmatched. The CDR3 consists of 14 residues. The CDR3 is CSAALAGGPREQYF. The CDR3 coding sequence is TGCAGTGCAGCGCTAGCGGGAGGGCCGAGAGAGCAGTACTTC.

The sample holds a few counts of this clonotype. V usage is TRBV5-6 and J usage is TRBJ2-7, with no clear D. The length of the CDR3 is 13 residues. The germline V and J ends were trimmed by 0 bases and 4 bases, with 8 bases remaining between them. Per the germline V gene, CDR1 is SGHDT and CDR2 is YYEEEE. This CDR3 reads CASSLALGYEQYF. The CDR3 DNA is TGTGCCAGCAGCTTGGCCTTGGGTTACGAGCAGTACTTC. The entire variable domain, with the rest obtained from reference TRBV5-6 and TRBJ2-7, is as follows: DAGVTQSPTHLIKTRGQQVTLRCSPKSGHDTVSWYQQALGQGPQFIFQYYEEEERQRGNFPDRFSGHQFPNYSSELNVNALLLGDSALYLCASSLALGYEQYFGPGTRLTVT.

The chain carries TRBV20-1 and TRBJ1-4; 10 nucleotides agree with TRBD1. The germline gives CDR1 DFQATT, CDR2 SNEGSKA (reference sequence). This CDR3 contains 16 residues. The ends lost 5 bases at V and 1 base at J; junction bases unmatched: 7. CDR3 sequence reads: CSAGRWDRGTNEKLFF. In nucleotides, the CDR3 is TGCAGTGCTGGCCGGTGGGACAGGGGAACTAATGAAAAACTGTTTTTT.

J is TRBJ1-2 and V is TRBV11-2; no definite D call. Deletions cut 7 bases from V and 4 bases from J, with 16 bases between. This CDR3 is 14 amino acids long. Germline V gene sequence: CDR1 SGHAT, CDR2 FQNNGV. CDR3 coding DNA: TGTGCCAGCATACTACGAGAGGGATCCTATGGCTACACCTTC. Its translation: CASILREGSYGYTF.

By share, this clonotype ranks as medium-sized (0.01 to 0.1%). The chain carries TRBV5-5 and TRBJ2-1; D is unresolved. CDR1 SGHKS and CDR2 YYEKEE come from the germline V gene (reference sequence). V was trimmed by 6 bases and J by 5 bases, leaving 12 bases between them. The CDR3 length is 13 residues. The CDR3 region is CASTLDFNNEQFF. The CDR3 coding sequence is TGTGCCAGCACCCTCGACTTTAACAATGAGCAGTTCTTC.

In this sample, this clonotype turned up a few times. The V and J genes are TRBV15 and TRBJ2-3; D not certain. V was clipped by 0 bases and J by 0 bases, with 4 bases between them. Germline-derived CDR1 and CDR2 are LNHNV and YYDKDF (reference sequence). This CDR3 has 14 residues. The CDR3 protein is CATSRDPSTDTQYF. As DNA, the CDR3 is TGTGCCACCAGCAGAGATCCGAGCACAGATACGCAGTATTTT.

This clonotype was seen repeatedly, ten times or more. V gene TRBV11-2 combines with J gene TRBJ2-5; TRBD2 matches 9 bases. Unmatched junction bases numbered 6, after V lost 2 bases and J lost 2 bases. The CDR3 consists of 16 residues. Germline V gene data show CDR1 as SGHAT and CDR2 as FQNNGV. The CDR3 nucleotides read TGTGCCAGCAGCTTATGGACTAGCGCGACTCAAGAGACCCAGTACTTC. Translated: CASSLWTSATQETQYF.

The J gene is TRBJ2-2, the V gene TRBV10-2, with D unclear. The germline CDR1 and CDR2 sequences are WSHSY and SAAADI. The ends were cut back, 2 bases at V and 5 bases at J, with 9 bases in the middle. This CDR3 has 14 amino acids. CDR3 bases: TGCGCCAGCAGTGAGGACCGAGTTACCGGGGAGCTGTTTTTT. It encodes CASSEDRVTGELFF.